Presented here are 10 T cell receptor beta chains from one specimen sequenced in a study of patients and donors after allogeneic stem cell transplantation. MiXCR, applied by TCRdb to the RT-PCR reads, yields one record per CDR3 protein. The repertoire includes about 960,000 distinct CDR3 sequences, roughly 18% of them detected once, and about 6% sits in the top ten. The sample comprised blood, either unsorted or a sorted T cell fraction (not recorded which). The receptors were gathered from a human donor who was either an allogeneic HSCT recipient or a stem cell or donor lymphocyte infusion donor (not recorded which). It is not recorded whose cells these are; they may come from a transplant donor.

V and J are TRBV27 and TRBJ1-5; TRBD1 matches 9 bases. V lost 5 bases and J lost 5; bases outside the gene matches: 7. The CDR3 is made up of 15 amino acids. Germline V lookup: CDR1 MNHEY, CDR2 SMNVEV (reference sequence). The CDR3 here is CASSPLGQGDQPQHF. In DNA, the CDR3 is TGTGCCAGCAGTCCGCTGGGACAGGGAGATCAGCCCCAGCATTTT.

The V call is TRBV11-2, the J call TRBJ2-6, with D maybe TRBD1 (6 bases). Per germline, CDR1 SGHAT and CDR2 FQNNGV. Trimming removed 5 bases from V and 0 bases from J, with 17 bases in between. This CDR3 comprises 18 residues. CDR3 DNA: TGTGCCAGCAGCGATCAAACAGGGTTTACCTCTGGGGCCAACGTCCTGACTTTC. It yields the protein CASSDQTGFTSGANVLTF.

This clonotype appeared many times. CDR3 residues: CATAPSRGHQPQHF. The DNA of the CDR3 is TGTGCCACCGCCCCCAGCAGGGGACATCAGCCCCAGCATTTT. The chain joins TRBV12-3 or TRBV12-4 to TRBJ1-5; D may be TRBD1 (6 bases). The V end was cut by 10 bases, the J end by 5 bases, with 18 bases between. The CDR3 length is 14 residues.

This clonotype was recorded at least ten times. The chain combines TRBV20-1 with TRBJ1-6, with D possibly TRBD1 on 6 matching bases. There are 12 residues in the CDR3. CDR1 and CDR2 (germline): DFQATT, SNEGSKA (reference sequence). Here the CDR3 DNA reads TGCAGGATGGGGGGCTTAGGGTCACCCCTCCACTTT. This encodes CRMGGLGSPLHF.

The chain carries TRBV30 and TRBJ2-7; D remains ambiguous. The germline gives CDR1 GTSNPN, CDR2 SVGIG (reference sequence). The CDR3 is 11 amino acids. V gave up 4 bases and J gave up 12 bases, with 16 bases separating them. CDR3 loop: CAWTRGAGLYF. In nucleotides, the CDR3 is TGTGCCTGGACCCGAGGCGCAGGTTTGTACTTC.

In this sample, this clonotype turned up a few times. The chain recombines TRBV30 with TRBJ2-7; possibly TRBD1 for D (6 bases). CDR3 length: 11 residues. CDR1 GTSNPN and CDR2 SVGIG come from the germline V gene (reference sequence). V was trimmed by 7 bases and J by 4 bases, leaving 11 bases between them. The CDR3 protein is CAFSGDYEQYF. The CDR3 DNA reads as TGTGCCTTCTCAGGGGATTACGAGCAGTACTTC.

V is TRBV11-1 and J is TRBJ2-1, with D possibly called TRBD1 or TRBD2 (5 bases each). V was trimmed by 6 bases and J by 7 bases, leaving 16 bases between them. The CDR3 has 14 amino acids. Germline V lookup: CDR1 SGHAT, CDR2 FQDESV (reference sequence). CDR3 nucleotide sequence: TGTGCCAGCAGTTTGGGACGGTTCGGGAATGAGCAGTTCTTC. As protein: CASSLGRFGNEQFF.

V usage is TRBV5-4 and J usage is TRBJ1-3, with D tentatively TRBD1 (6 bases). V lost 1 base and J lost 8, with 10 bases in between. The CDR3 extends over 13 amino acids. Looked up from germline, CDR1 is SGHNT and CDR2 is YYREEE (reference sequence). CDR3 protein: CASSLIRGDTIYF. For the CDR3, the DNA is TGTGCCAGCAGCTTGATCAGGGGCGACACCATATATTTT.

The chain is built from TRBV7-2 and TRBJ2-7; a possible D gene is TRBD1 (7 bases). The CDR3 contains 16 residues. The V gene's germline CDR1 is SGHTA and CDR2 FQGNSA. The germline V and J ends were trimmed by 1 base and 0 bases, with 13 bases remaining between them. DNA for the CDR3: TGTGCCAGCAGCTTAGTGGGCAGGGGGGTCTCCTACGAGCAGTACTTC. Amino acids: CASSLVGRGVSYEQYF.

This clonotype was counted between two and nine times. The V call is TRBV28, the J call TRBJ2-2; tentative D call: TRBD1 (5 bases). V dropped 8 bases and J dropped 1 base, with 8 bases sitting between them. The CDR3 covers 13 residues. Germline CDR1 reads MDHEN; CDR2 reads SYDVKM. CDR3 in DNA: TGTGCCAGCCTGGGGCTGAACACCGGGGAGCTGTTTTTT. Protein product: CASLGLNTGELFF.